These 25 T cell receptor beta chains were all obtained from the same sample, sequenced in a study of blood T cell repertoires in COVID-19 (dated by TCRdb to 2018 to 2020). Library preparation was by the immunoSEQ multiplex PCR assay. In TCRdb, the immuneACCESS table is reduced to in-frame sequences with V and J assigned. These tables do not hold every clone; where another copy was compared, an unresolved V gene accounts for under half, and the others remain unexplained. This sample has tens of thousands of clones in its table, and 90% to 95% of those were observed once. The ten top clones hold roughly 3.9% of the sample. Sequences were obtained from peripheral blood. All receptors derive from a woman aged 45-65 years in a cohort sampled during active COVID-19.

The CDR3 bases are TGTGCCAGCAGCCAAGAGGGCGGGAGGGCCAACGAGCAGTACTTC. Protein product: CASSQEGGRANEQYF. The chain has TRBV3-1 (or the pseudogene TRBV3-2) and TRBJ2-7, with 9 bases lining up with TRBD2. Germline CDR1 LGHDT, CDR2 YNNKEL (reference sequence). There are 15 residues in the CDR3. V gave up 0 bases and J gave up 5 bases; unmatched junction bases: 5.

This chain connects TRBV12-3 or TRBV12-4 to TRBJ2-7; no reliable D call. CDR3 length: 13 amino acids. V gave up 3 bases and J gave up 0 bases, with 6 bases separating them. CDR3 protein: CASSLRSSYEQYF. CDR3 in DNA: TGTGCCAGCAGTTTGCGAAGCTCCTACGAGCAGTACTTC.

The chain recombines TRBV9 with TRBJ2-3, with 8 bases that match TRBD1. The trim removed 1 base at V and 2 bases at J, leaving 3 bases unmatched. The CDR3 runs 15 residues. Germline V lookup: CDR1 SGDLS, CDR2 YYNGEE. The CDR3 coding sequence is TGTGCCAGCAGCGTACGGGACAGGATCACAGATACGCAGTATTTT. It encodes CASSVRDRITDTQYF.

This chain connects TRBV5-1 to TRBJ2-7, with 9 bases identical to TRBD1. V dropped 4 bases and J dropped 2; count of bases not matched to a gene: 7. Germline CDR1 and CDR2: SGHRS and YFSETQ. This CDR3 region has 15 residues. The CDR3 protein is CASSPRTGETYEQYF. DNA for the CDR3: TGCGCCAGCAGCCCGAGGACAGGGGAAACCTACGAGCAGTACTTC.

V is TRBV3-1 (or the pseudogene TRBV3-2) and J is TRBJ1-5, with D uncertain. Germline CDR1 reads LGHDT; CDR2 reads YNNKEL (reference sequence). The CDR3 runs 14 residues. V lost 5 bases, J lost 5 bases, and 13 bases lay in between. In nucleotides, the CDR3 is TGTGCCAGCAGCTACGGGGAGGGCTATCAGCCCCAGCATTTT. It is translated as CASSYGEGYQPQHF.

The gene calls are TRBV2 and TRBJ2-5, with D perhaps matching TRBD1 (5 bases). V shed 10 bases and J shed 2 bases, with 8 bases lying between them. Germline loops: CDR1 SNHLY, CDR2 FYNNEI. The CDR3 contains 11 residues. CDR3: CANRQQETQYF. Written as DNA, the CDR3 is TGTGCCAATAGACAGCAAGAGACCCAGTACTTC.

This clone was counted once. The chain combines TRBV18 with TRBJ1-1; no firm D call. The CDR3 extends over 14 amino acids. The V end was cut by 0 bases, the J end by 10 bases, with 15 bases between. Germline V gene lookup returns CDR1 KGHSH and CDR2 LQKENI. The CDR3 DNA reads TGTGCCAGCTCACCACCGGAGGGAAGGAGGATAGCTTTCTTT. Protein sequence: CASSPPEGRRIAFF. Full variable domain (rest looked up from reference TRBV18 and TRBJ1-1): NAGVMQNPRHLVRRRGQEARLRCSPMKGHSHVYWYRQLPEEGLKFMVYLQKENIIDESGMPKERFSAEFPKEGPSILRIQQVVRGDSAAYFCASSPPEGRRIAFFGQGTRLTVV.

This CDR3 reads CASSYGLAGATDTQYF. CDR3 nucleotides: TGTGCCAGCAGTTACGGACTAGCGGGAGCTACAGATACGCAGTATTTT. The gene calls are TRBV28 and TRBJ2-3, with 13 positions matching TRBD2. This CDR3 is built from 16 residues. CDR1 is MDHEN and CDR2 is SYDVKM in the germline V gene. V shed 4 bases and J 3 bases; nucleotides not matched to a gene: 4.

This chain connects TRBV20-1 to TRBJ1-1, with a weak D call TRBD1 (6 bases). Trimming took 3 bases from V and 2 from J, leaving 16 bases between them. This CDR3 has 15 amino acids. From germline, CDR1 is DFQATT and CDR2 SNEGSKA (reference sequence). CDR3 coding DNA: TGCAGTGCTAGTCCCCAGACAGGACCCAACACTGAAGCTTTCTTT. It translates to CSASPQTGPNTEAFF.

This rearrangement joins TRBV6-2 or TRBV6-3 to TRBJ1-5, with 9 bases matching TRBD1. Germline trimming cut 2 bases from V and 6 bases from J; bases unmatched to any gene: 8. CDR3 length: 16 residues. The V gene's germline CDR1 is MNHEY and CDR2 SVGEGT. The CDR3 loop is CASSYARTGVGQPQHF. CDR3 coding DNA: TGTGCCAGCAGTTACGCGCGGACAGGGGTGGGTCAGCCCCAGCATTTT.

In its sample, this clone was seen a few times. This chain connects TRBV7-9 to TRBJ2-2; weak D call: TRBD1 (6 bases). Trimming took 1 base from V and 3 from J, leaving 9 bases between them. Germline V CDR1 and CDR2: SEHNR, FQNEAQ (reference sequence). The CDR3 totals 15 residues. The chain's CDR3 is CASSLVQGHTGELFF. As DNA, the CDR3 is TGTGCCAGCAGCTTAGTGCAGGGGCACACCGGGGAGCTGTTTTTT.

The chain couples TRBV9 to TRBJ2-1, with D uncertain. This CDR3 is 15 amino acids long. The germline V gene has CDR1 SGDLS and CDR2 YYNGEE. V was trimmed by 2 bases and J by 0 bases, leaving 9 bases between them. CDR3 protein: CASSVGASSYNEQFF. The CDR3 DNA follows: TGTGCCAGCAGCGTCGGAGCGAGCTCCTACAATGAGCAGTTCTTC.

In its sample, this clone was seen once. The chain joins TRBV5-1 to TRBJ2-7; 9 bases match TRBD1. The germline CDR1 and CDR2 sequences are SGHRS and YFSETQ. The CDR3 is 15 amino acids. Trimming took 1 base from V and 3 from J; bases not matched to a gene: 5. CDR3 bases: TGCGCCAGCAGCTTGTCCGGGACAGGGTACTACGAGCAGTACTTC. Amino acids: CASSLSGTGYYEQYF.

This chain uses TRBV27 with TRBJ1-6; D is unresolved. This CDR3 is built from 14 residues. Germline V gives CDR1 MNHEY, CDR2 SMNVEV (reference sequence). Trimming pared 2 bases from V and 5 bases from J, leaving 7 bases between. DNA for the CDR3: TGTGCCAGCAGTTTAGGTCGGGATAATTCACCCCTCCACTTT. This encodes CASSLGRDNSPLHF.

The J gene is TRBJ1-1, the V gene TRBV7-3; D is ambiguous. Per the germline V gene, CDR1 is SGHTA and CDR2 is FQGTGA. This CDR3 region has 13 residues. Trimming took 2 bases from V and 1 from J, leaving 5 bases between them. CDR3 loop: CASSLEANTEAFF. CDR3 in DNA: TGTGCCAGCAGCTTAGAGGCGAACACTGAAGCTTTCTTT.

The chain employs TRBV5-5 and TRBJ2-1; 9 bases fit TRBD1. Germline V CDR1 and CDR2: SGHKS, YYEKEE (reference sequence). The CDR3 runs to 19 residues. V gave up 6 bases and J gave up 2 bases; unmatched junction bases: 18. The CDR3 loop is CASTISGTGLFSTYNEQFF. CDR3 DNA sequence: TGTGCCAGCACCATCAGTGGGACAGGGCTCTTTAGCACCTACAATGAGCAGTTCTTC.

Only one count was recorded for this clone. This chain's CDR3 is CATSARGQSNTEAFF. CDR3 in DNA: TGTGCCACCAGTGCGCGAGGACAATCGAACACTGAAGCTTTCTTT. V gene TRBV24-1 combines with J gene TRBJ1-1, with a weak D call TRBD1 (5 bases). The CDR3 is 15 residues long. Trimming cost V 5 bases and J 1 base, with 13 bases left between them. The germline V gene has CDR1 KGHDR and CDR2 SFDVKD.

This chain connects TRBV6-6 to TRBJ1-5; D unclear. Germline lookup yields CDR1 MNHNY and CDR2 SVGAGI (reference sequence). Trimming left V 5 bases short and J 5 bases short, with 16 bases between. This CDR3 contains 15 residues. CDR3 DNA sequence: TGTGCCAGCAGTCACAGCACCCCAATGGATCAGCCCCAGCATTTT. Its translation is CASSHSTPMDQPQHF.

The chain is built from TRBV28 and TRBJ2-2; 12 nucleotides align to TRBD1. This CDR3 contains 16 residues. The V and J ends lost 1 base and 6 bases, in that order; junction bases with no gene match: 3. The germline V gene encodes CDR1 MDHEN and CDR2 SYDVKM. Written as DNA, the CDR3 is TGTGCCAGCAGTTTATCTGGGACAGGGGGCTCCGGGGAGCTGTTTTTT. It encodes CASSLSGTGGSGELFF.

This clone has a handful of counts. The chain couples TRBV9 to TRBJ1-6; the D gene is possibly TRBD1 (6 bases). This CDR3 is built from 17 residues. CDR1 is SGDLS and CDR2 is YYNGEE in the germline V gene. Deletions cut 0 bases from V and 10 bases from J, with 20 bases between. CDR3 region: CASSVGDRTRGDSPLHF. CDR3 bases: TGTGCCAGCAGCGTAGGAGACAGGACAAGGGGAGACTCACCCCTCCACTTT.

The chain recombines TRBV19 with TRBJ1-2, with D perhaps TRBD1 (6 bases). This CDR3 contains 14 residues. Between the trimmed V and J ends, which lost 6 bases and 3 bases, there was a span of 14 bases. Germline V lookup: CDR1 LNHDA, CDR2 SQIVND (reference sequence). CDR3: CASRERGRDYGYTF. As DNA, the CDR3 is TGTGCCAGTAGGGAAAGGGGGAGAGACTATGGCTACACCTTC.

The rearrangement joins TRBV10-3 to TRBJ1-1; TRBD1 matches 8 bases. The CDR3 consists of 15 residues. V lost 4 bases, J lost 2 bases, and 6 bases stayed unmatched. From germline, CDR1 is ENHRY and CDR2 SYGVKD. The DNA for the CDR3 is TGTGCCATCAGTGGCAGGACAGGGCCTAACACTGAAGCTTTCTTT. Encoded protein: CAISGRTGPNTEAFF.

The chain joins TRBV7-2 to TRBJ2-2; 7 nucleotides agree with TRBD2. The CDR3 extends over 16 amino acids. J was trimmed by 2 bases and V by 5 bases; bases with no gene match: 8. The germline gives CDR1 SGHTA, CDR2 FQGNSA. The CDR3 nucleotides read TGTGCCAGCAGCCCCCTTGGGACTATAAACACCGGGGAGCTGTTTTTT. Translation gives CASSPLGTINTGELFF.

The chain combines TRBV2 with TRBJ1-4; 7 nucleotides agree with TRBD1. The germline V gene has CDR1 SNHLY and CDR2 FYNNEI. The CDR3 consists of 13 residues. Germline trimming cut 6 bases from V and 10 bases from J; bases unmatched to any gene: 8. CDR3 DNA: TGTGCCAGCAGGGGTAGGGGGCCGGGAAAACTGTTTTTT. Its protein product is CASRGRGPGKLFF.

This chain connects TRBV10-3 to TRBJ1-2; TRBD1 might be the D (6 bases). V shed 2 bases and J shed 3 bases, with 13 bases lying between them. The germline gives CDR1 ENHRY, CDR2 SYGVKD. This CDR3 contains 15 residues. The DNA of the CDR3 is TGTGCCATCAGTGAGAGGGGGGGGATCGACTATGGCTACACCTTC. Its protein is CAISERGGIDYGYTF.